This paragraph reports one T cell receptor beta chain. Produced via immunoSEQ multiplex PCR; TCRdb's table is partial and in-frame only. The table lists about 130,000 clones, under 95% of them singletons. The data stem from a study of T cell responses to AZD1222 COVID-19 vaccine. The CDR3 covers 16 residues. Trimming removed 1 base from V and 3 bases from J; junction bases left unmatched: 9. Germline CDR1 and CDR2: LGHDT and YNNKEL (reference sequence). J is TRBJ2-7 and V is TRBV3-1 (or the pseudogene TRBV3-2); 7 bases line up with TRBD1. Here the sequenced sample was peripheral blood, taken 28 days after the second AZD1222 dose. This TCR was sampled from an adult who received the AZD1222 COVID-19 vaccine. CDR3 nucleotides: TGTGCCAGCAGCCAAGGTGGACACAGGGGTAACTACGAGCAGTACTTC. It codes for CASSQGGHRGNYEQYF.